This T cell receptor beta chain was sequenced for a study of CD8+CD57+ T cells in acquired aplastic anemia. Study overall: The mean DNA yield obtained from sorted CD4+ and CD8+ cells came to approximately 3 ug.

The template for TCR beta VDJ and CDR3 sequence profiling was genomic DNA. TCRdb independently ran MiXCR on the reads; one entry per CDR3 protein. Here the sample spans 260,000 or so distinct CDR3 sequences, more than 45% being singletons. All sequencing subjects had displayed CD8+CD57+ cell expansion on flow cytometry. With no exception, the patients had severe acquired aplastic anemia. Patients had undergone no therapy by the time their blood was sampled. With V trimmed by 3 bases and J by 4 bases, 7 bases remained unmatched. Germline values: CDR1 SGDLS, CDR2 YYNGEE. The CDR3 totals 16 residues. This clonotype was seen at least ten times.

J is TRBJ2-2 and V is TRBV9; 9 bases are shared with TRBD2. The material sequenced was sorted CD4+, CD8+, or CD8+CD57+ T cells (not recorded which) from PBMCs. This clonotype originated in a human donor with aplastic anemia. CDR3 sequence reads: CASSESGGSFTGELFF. CDR3 in DNA: TGTGCCAGCAGCGAAAGCGGGGGGTCATTCACCGGGGAGCTGTTTTTT.